These 22 T cell receptor beta chains were sequenced from one sample in a study of blood T cells in healthy people across ages. Primed by a sample-barcoded 5' primer and a J-beta primer mix, a second PCR proceeded for roughly 6 to 12 cycles. TCRdb re-analysed the 5' RACE reads in MiXCR, keeping a single row per CDR3 protein. The sample lists approximately 2,000,000 distinct CDR3 sequences; about two fifths were seen once. Sequencing was done on a sample of blood. Source of these receptors: a human donor in good health.

This clonotype was recorded a few times. The V call is TRBV12-3 or TRBV12-4, the J call TRBJ1-1; perhaps TRBD1 as D (5 bases). Trimming removed 5 bases at V and 1 base at J, with 17 bases between. This CDR3 contains 16 residues. CDR3 region: CASSGSLGQSNTEAFF. CDR3 nucleotide sequence: TGTGCCAGCAGTGGCTCTCTGGGGCAGTCGAACACTGAAGCTTTCTTT.

This clonotype turned up a few times. This sequence joins TRBV7-2 and TRBJ1-2; D not certain. The CDR3 is 12 amino acids. CDR1 and CDR2 (germline): SGHTA, FQGNSA. The V gene lost 5 bases and the J gene lost 6 bases, with 10 bases spanning the gap. CDR3 DNA: TGTGCCAGCAGCCCAGACACGGATGGCTACACCTTC. Translated, it gives CASSPDTDGYTF.

The chain couples TRBV28 to TRBJ1-5; the D gene is possibly TRBD1 (6 bases). CDR1 is MDHEN and CDR2 is SYDVKM in the germline V gene. Trimming removed 6 bases from V and 1 base from J, with 13 bases in between. The length of the CDR3 is 15 residues. The CDR3 here is CASSPQGFSNQPQHF. The CDR3 DNA sequence: TGTGCCAGCAGCCCACAGGGTTTCAGCAATCAGCCCCAGCATTTT.

The rearrangement uses TRBV7-3 and TRBJ2-1; 13 bases line up with TRBD2. The germline V gene has CDR1 SGHTA and CDR2 FQGTGA. This CDR3 has 15 residues. The J segment lost 15 bases and the V segment lost 4 bases, leaving 12 bases of the junction unmatched. The CDR3 DNA reads as TGTGCCAGCAGCTCCCAAGGACTAGCGGGAGAATTTCGGTTCTTC. This codes for CASSSQGLAGEFRFF.

This chain joins TRBV6-6 and TRBJ1-2, with TRBD1 as a possible D gene (6 bases). This CDR3 contains 15 residues. Trimming cost V 4 bases and J 4 bases, with 16 bases left between them. From germline, CDR1 is MNHNY and CDR2 SVGAGI (reference sequence). For the CDR3, the DNA is TGTGCCAGCAGTTCCCCCGGGACAAGGGTCTATGGCTACACCTTC. Residues: CASSSPGTRVYGYTF.

This clonotype was picked up many times. The chain joins TRBV4-3 to TRBJ2-7; TRBD1 aligns across 7 bases. With 4 bases clipped from V and 1 base from J, the junction kept 4 bases outside the gene matches. The V gene's germline CDR1 is LGHNA and CDR2 YSLEER. The CDR3 length is 14 residues. CDR3 sequence: CASSPGTESYEQYF. Here the CDR3 DNA reads TGCGCCAGCAGCCCCGGGACAGAGTCCTACGAGCAGTACTTC.

The chain recombines TRBV7-2 with TRBJ1-4; D remains unclear. There are 14 residues in the CDR3. Trimming removed 2 bases at V and 8 bases at J, with 12 bases between. Germline CDR1 is SGHTA and CDR2 is FQGNSA. CDR3 loop: CASSLIPGWEKLFF. The CDR3 DNA reads as TGTGCCAGCAGCTTAATCCCGGGGTGGGAAAAACTGTTTTTT.

The chain employs TRBV15 and TRBJ1-2, with a possible D match to TRBD1 (5 bases). The CDR3 contains 14 residues. Germline CDR1 reads LNHNV; CDR2 reads YYDKDF (reference sequence). Trimming cost V 0 bases and J 13 bases, with 18 bases left between them. In DNA form, the CDR3 reads TGTGCCACCAGCAGAGATTTGGACACTGGGCCCGGCACCTTC. It translates to CATSRDLDTGPGTF.

V gene TRBV3-1 combines with J gene TRBJ1-1; 8 bases agree with TRBD1. This CDR3 contains 15 residues. Germline V gene lookup returns CDR1 LGHDT and CDR2 YNNKEL (reference sequence). V was pared by 8 bases and J by 3 bases, with 11 bases of the junction left unmatched. The CDR3 DNA sequence: TGTGCCAGCCGCTCACTTACAGGGGGGGACACTGAAGCTTTCTTT. The encoded protein is CASRSLTGGDTEAFF.

CDR3 sequence reads: CASSYRTDLWAANVLTF. The CDR3 DNA is TGTGCCAGCAGCTATAGGACAGATCTCTGGGCGGCCAACGTCCTGACTTTC. The J gene is TRBJ2-6, the V gene TRBV5-6; TRBD1 is a possible D gene (6 bases). CDR1 SGHDT and CDR2 YYEEEE come from the germline V gene. This CDR3 region has 17 residues. V lost 3 bases to trimming and J lost 6 bases, with 19 bases between them.

The chain recombines TRBV5-1 with TRBJ2-3; D is possibly TRBD1 (6 bases). V gave up 3 bases and J gave up 1 base, with 15 bases separating them. This CDR3 has 16 amino acids. Germline assignment: CDR1 SGHRS and CDR2 YFSETQ. The CDR3 nucleotides read TGCGCCAGCAGCTCCCAGACCCCAGGGGGCACAGATACGCAGTATTTT. Encoded protein: CASSSQTPGGTDTQYF.

The chain is built from TRBV12-3 or TRBV12-4 and TRBJ1-2, with D uncertain. Trimming cost V 6 bases and J 8 bases, with 16 bases left between them. This CDR3 comprises 13 residues. CDR3 protein: CASREAARRGYTF. The CDR3 DNA follows: TGTGCCAGCAGAGAGGCAGCGCGGAGGGGCTACACCTTC.

The chain uses TRBV20-1 and TRBJ2-1, with no clear D. The CDR3 is 15 residues long. The germline gives CDR1 DFQATT, CDR2 SNEGSKA (reference sequence). Trimming removed 4 bases at V and 1 base at J, with 14 bases between. The CDR3 DNA reads TGCAGTGCTACCGGCCTCCAGTCGTCCTACAATGAGCAGTTCTTC. This translates into CSATGLQSSYNEQFF.

The chain links TRBV11-1 to TRBJ2-7; 8 nucleotides line up with TRBD2. V shed 5 bases, J shed 5 bases, and the junction held 11 bases outside the gene matches. The length of the CDR3 is 15 residues. From germline, CDR1 is SGHAT and CDR2 FQDESV (reference sequence). The CDR3 bases are TGTGCCAGCAGCCCGCGGGGGGTAACGAGGGACGAGCAGTACTTC. Its protein is CASSPRGVTRDEQYF.

This clonotype occurred a few times. The J gene is TRBJ2-3, the V gene TRBV29-1; D perhaps matches TRBD2 (6 bases). This CDR3 has 15 residues. Trimming left V 6 bases short and J 0 bases short, with 16 bases between. Germline CDR1 SQVTM, CDR2 ANQGSEA. CDR3: CSVARLASSTDTQYF. CDR3 nucleotide sequence: TGCAGCGTCGCACGGCTAGCGTCTAGCACAGATACGCAGTATTTT.

J is TRBJ1-5 and V is TRBV20-1; D call uncertain. Germline CDR1 is DFQATT and CDR2 is SNEGSKA (reference sequence). This CDR3 spans 15 amino acids. Trimming took 6 bases from V and 7 from J, leaving 22 bases between them. The CDR3 nucleotides are TGCAGTGCCCCCGCAGGTTGGAGGGTAAGGCAGCCCCAGCATTTT. Its translation is CSAPAGWRVRQPQHF.

The chain combines TRBV2 with TRBJ2-3, with TRBD2 as a possible D gene (7 bases). Germline CDR1 SNHLY, CDR2 FYNNEI. There are 15 residues in the CDR3. Trimming cost V 6 bases and J 4 bases, with 17 bases left between them. CDR3 residues: CASSKGGWGSDTQYF. The CDR3, as DNA: TGTGCCAGCAGCAAGGGGGGGTGGGGATCAGATACGCAGTATTTT.

The chain joins TRBV7-9 to TRBJ2-3; 9 nucleotides align to TRBD2. The junction had 13 bases not matched to a gene; V was cut back by 4 bases and J by 5 bases. Germline V gene data show CDR1 as SEHNR and CDR2 as FQNEAQ (reference sequence). The CDR3 contains 17 residues. CDR3 bases: TGTGCCAGCAGCTCGGGCCTTAGCGGGGGCCACAGAGATACGCAGTATTTT. Translated: CASSSGLSGGHRDTQYF.

In this sample, this clonotype turned up a few times. V is TRBV11-2 and J is TRBJ2-3; D gene ambiguous. The CDR3 runs to 15 residues. V was trimmed by 5 bases and J by 0 bases, leaving 12 bases between them. Looked up from germline, CDR1 is SGHAT and CDR2 is FQNNGV. CDR3 sequence: CASSILGLSTDTQYF. The CDR3 DNA follows: TGTGCCAGCAGCATTTTGGGGTTGAGCACAGATACGCAGTATTTT.

V gene TRBV7-9 combines with J gene TRBJ2-7; D is undetermined. The CDR3 extends over 15 amino acids. The V gene's germline CDR1 is SEHNR and CDR2 FQNEAQ (reference sequence). V dropped 5 bases and J dropped 1 base, with 15 bases sitting between them. The CDR3 sequence is CASSPDRVTSYEQYF. Here the CDR3 DNA reads TGTGCCAGCAGCCCGGATAGGGTCACATCCTACGAGCAGTACTTC.

In this sample, this clonotype turned up a few times. V is TRBV5-1 and J is TRBJ1-2, with unresolved D. The germline CDR1 and CDR2 sequences are SGHRS and YFSETQ. The CDR3 covers 15 residues. Trimming pared 0 bases from V and 13 bases from J, leaving 22 bases between. CDR3 in DNA: TGCGCCAGCAGCTTGGCGGGAGCTGGATGGTGGAGAAGCACCTTC. Translating gives CASSLAGAGWWRSTF.

This clonotype has more than one count but fewer than ten. The chain links TRBV20-1 to TRBJ1-1, with D tentatively TRBD1 (6 bases). Germline V CDR1 and CDR2: DFQATT, SNEGSKA (reference sequence). V shed 6 bases and J shed 4 bases, with 15 bases lying between them. The CDR3 length is 13 residues. The CDR3 DNA reads as TGCAGTGCCTCGGACAGTATGGCCACTGAAGCTTTCTTT. It codes for CSASDSMATEAFF.